This T cell receptor beta chain is drawn from a study of long-term antiretroviral therapy in people with HIV. Study outcomes and limitations: Participants lacked recorded data on ART adherence, viral resistance or therapy changes.

Run at survey level, the immunoSEQ assay was version v3.0. Some clones are missing from TCRdb's copy, which holds only in-frame ones; the method was immunoSEQ multiplex PCR. This sample yields tens of thousands of clones, of which roughly 96% are seen a single time; less than 9.5% belongs to the top ten. Concerning this clone itself: The antigen is unknown.

Germline V gene lookup returns CDR1 SGHRS and CDR2 YFSETQ. This CDR3 comprises 14 residues. Trimming stripped 0 bases from V and 4 bases from J, with 10 bases between. This receptor was obtained from a man aged 30 to 39 with HIV. This chain uses TRBV5-1 with TRBJ1-2; D possibly corresponds to TRBD1 (6 bases). The specimen comprised unsorted PBMCs, sampled more than 6 years after starting antiretroviral therapy. The CDR3 region is CASSLATGFYGYTF. In DNA form, the CDR3 reads TGCGCCAGCAGCTTGGCCACAGGGTTCTATGGCTACACCTTC.